The clone carrying this T cell receptor (beta chain) came up many times. Germline loops: CDR1 SGHAT, CDR2 FQNNGV. V lost 3 bases to trimming and J lost 8 bases; unmatched junction nucleotides: 0. This CDR3 region has 12 residues. Unique molecular identifiers were built into the TCRbeta library. TCRdb itself ran the PCR reads through MiXCR, one entry per CDR3 protein. The profile shows some 490,000 distinct CDR3 sequences, around 13% of them singletons. This sample was included in a study of T-cell reconstitution after alpha-beta-depleted transplantation in children. The receptor was isolated from a human donor who donated a stem cell graft to a child with combined immunodeficiency. The chain employs TRBV11-2 and TRBJ2-1, with 8 bases lining up with TRBD1. This sample comprised PBMCs from the stem cell graft donor, obtained from the stem cell graft. The CDR3: CASSLDRDEQFF. CDR3 sequence (DNA): TGTGCCAGCAGCTTGGACAGGGATGAGCAGTTCTTC.